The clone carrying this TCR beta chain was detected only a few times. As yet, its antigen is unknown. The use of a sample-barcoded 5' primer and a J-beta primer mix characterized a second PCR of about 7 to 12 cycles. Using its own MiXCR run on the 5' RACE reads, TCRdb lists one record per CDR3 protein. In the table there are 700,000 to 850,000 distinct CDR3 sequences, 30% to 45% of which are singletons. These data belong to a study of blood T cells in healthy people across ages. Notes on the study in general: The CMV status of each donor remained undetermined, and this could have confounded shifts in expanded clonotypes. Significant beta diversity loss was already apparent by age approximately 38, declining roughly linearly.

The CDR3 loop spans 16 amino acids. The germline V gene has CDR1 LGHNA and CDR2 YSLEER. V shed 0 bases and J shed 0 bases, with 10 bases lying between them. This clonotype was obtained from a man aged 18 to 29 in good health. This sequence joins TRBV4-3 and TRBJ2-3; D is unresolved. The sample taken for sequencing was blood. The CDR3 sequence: CASSQDKYASTDTQYF. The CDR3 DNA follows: TGCGCCAGCAGCCAAGATAAGTATGCTAGCACAGATACGCAGTATTTT.